This entry describes one TCR beta chain. Its antigen remains unknown. This entry is derived from a study of chemoradiotherapy in HPV16-positive cancers. General observations from the study: Candidate HPV-specific clones and E7-related TCR motifs grew in tumor during treatment. HPV-responsive T-cell expansion during chemoradiotherapy was linked to improved recurrence-free survival in HPV16-positive patients. Functional assays defining HPV-specific T cells used only two HPV16-positive patients.

Repertoires were sampled repeatedly during chemoradiotherapy. Assay: immunoSEQ multiplex PCR; the TCRdb copy retains only in-frame clones and omits some. The sample carries some 25,000 clones, 94% recorded once. Trimming cost V 0 bases and J 10 bases, with 13 bases left between them. In germline, CDR1 is MNHNY, CDR2 SVGAGI (reference sequence). This CDR3 is built from 14 residues. This chain connects TRBV6-6 to TRBJ2-1; perhaps TRBD2 as D (6 bases). The source is a human donor with HPV-associated anogenital cancer. This material was obtained from a patient who underwent chemoradiotherapy. The CDR3 DNA sequence: TGTGCCAGCAGTTACTCTACGGGACTCACCGAGCAGTTCTTC. Protein sequence: CASSYSTGLTEQFF.